Given below is one T cell receptor (beta chain) in context. Using immunoSEQ multiplex PCR, the repertoire was profiled, and TCRdb retains in-frame clones only, with some absent. Among about 91,000 clones listed, 88% were seen once. The source of the sample is a study of blood T cell repertoires in COVID-19. The germline V gene encodes CDR1 SGHDN and CDR2 FVKESK. The CDR3 totals 15 residues. V was clipped by 1 base and J by 0 bases, with 7 bases between them. This TCR came from a woman over 75 with active COVID-19. The chain uses TRBV14 and TRBJ2-1; tentatively, D is TRBD1 (5 bases). The sequencing sample was made of peripheral blood. CDR3 residues: CASSQGQSSYNEQFF. The CDR3 DNA reads TGTGCCAGCAGCCAAGGACAGAGCTCCTACAATGAGCAGTTCTTC.